These 2 T cell receptor beta chains share one sample of origin, sequenced in a study of blood T cell repertoires in COVID-19. The protocol was immunoSEQ multiplex PCR, while the TCRdb copy is restricted to in-frame clones and leaves out a portion. The table lists approximately 22,000 clones, roughly four fifths of them singletons. The specimen sequenced was peripheral blood. Receptor source: a human donor in a cohort sampled during active or convalescent COVID-19.

V is TRBV7-2 and J is TRBJ1-1; possibly TRBD1 for D (5 bases). V lost 3 bases, J lost 2 bases, and 10 bases lay in between. The CDR3 loop spans 14 amino acids. Germline V gene lookup returns CDR1 SGHTA and CDR2 FQGNSA. The CDR3: CASSLGQVNTEAFF. For the CDR3, the DNA is TGTGCCAGCAGCTTGGGGCAGGTAAACACTGAAGCTTTCTTT.

V and J are TRBV27 and TRBJ2-5; 8 bases are shared with TRBD1. The CDR3 totals 15 residues. V shed 5 bases and J 1 base; nucleotides not matched to a gene: 6. Germline V gene sequence: CDR1 MNHEY, CDR2 SMNVEV (reference sequence). Here the CDR3 DNA reads TGTGCCAGCAGTCACCAGGGGGCGGCCCAAGAGACCCAGTACTTC. It encodes CASSHQGAAQETQYF.